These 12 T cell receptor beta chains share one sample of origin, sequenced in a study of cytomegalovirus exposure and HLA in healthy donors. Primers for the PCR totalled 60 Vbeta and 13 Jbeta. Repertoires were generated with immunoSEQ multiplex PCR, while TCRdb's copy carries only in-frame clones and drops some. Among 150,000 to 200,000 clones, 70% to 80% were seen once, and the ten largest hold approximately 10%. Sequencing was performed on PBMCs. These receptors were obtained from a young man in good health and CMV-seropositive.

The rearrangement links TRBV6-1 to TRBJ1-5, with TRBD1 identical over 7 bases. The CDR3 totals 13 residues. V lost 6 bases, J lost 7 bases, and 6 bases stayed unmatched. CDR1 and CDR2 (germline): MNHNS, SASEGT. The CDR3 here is CASRTGLGQPQHF. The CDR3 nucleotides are TGTGCCAGCAGGACAGGGTTAGGACAGCCCCAGCATTTT.

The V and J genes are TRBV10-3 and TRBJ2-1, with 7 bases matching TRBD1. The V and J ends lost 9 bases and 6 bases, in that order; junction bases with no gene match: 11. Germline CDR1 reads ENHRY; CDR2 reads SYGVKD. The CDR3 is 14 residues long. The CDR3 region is CAIQGGVSANEQFF. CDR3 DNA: TGTGCCATTCAAGGGGGCGTCTCGGCCAATGAGCAGTTCTTC.

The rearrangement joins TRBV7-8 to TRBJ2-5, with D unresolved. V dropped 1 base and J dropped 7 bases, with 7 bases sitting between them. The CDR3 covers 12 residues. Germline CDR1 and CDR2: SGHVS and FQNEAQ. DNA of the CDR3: TGTGCCAGCAGCTTAGTCGGTGGGACCCAGTACTTC. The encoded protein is CASSLVGGTQYF.

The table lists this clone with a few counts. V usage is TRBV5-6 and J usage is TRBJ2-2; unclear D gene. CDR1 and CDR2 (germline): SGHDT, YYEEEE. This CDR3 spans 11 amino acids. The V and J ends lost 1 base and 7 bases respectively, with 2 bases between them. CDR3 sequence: CASSLYGELFF. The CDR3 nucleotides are TGTGCCAGCAGCTTGTACGGGGAGCTGTTTTTT.

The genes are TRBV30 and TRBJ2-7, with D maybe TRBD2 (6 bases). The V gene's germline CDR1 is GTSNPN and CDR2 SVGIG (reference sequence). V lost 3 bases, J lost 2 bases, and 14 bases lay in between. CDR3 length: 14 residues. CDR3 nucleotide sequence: TGTGCCTGGAGAGCGGGTTCCACAACCTACGAGCAGTACTTC. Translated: CAWRAGSTTYEQYF.

The DNA of the CDR3 is TGTGCCAGCAGTCTTATGGGGTGGGGGGGCCCCAATGAGCAGTTCTTC. It yields the protein CASSLMGWGGPNEQFF. This sequence joins TRBV7-3 and TRBJ2-1; a weak D match, TRBD2 (7 bases). CDR1 and CDR2 (germline): SGHTA, FQGTGA. Between the trimmed V and J ends, which lost 6 bases and 6 bases, there was a span of 21 bases. This CDR3 has 16 amino acids. Drawing the rest from reference TRBV7-3 and TRBJ2-1, the complete variable domain is GAGVSQTPSNKVTEKGKYVELRCDPISGHTALYWYRQSLGQGPEFLIYFQGTGAADDSGLPNDRFFAVRPEGSVSTLKIQRTERGDSAVYLCASSLMGWGGPNEQFFGPGTRLTVL.

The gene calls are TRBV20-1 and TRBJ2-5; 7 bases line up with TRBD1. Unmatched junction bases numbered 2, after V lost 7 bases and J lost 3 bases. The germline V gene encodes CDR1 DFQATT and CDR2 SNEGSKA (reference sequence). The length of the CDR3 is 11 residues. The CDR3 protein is CSVQGEETQYF. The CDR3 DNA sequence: TGCAGTGTCCAGGGGGAAGAGACCCAGTACTTC.

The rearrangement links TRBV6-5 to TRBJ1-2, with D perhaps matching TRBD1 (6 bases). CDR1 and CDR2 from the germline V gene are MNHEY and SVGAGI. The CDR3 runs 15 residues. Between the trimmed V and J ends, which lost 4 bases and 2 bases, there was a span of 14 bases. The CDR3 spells CASSSLQGWNYGYTF. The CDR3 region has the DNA TGTGCCAGCAGTTCCCTACAGGGATGGAACTATGGCTACACCTTC.

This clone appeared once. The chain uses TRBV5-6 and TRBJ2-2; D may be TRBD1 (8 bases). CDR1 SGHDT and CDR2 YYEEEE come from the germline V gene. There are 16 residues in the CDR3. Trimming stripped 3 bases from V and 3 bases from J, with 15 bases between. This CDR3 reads CASSWTGRVYTGELFF. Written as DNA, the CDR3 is TGTGCCAGCAGCTGGACAGGGAGGGTATACACCGGGGAGCTGTTTTTT. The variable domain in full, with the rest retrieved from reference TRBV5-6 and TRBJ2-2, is DAGVTQSPTHLIKTRGQQVTLRCSPKSGHDTVSWYQQALGQGPQFIFQYYEEEERQRGNFPDRFSGHQFPNYSSELNVNALLLGDSALYLCASSWTGRVYTGELFFGEGSRLTVL.

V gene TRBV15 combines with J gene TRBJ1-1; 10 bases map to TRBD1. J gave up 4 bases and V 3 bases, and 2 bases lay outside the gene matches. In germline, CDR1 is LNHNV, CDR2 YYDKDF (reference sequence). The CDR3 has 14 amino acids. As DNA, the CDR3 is TGTGCCACCAGCAGGACAGGGGGCTTCACTGAAGCTTTCTTT. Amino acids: CATSRTGGFTEAFF.

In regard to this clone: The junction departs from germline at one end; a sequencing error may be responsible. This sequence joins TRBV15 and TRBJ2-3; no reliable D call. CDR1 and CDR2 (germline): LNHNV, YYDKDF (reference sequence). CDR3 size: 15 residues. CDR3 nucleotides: TGTGCCACCAGCAGAGATCGCGGCAGCACAAATACGCAGTATTTT. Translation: CATSRDRGSTNTQYF.

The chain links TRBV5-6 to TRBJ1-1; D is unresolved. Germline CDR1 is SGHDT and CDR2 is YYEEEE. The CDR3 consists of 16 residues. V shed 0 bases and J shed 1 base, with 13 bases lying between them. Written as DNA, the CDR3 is TGTGCCAGCAGCTTGGGGCAGATAACTAAGAACACTGAAGCTTTCTTT. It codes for CASSLGQITKNTEAFF.